This T cell receptor beta chain was found in a study of shared clonotypes between healthy human individuals. Note on this clone: The target antigen is unknown.

Donors, without exception, were Caucasian adults residing in Nashville, Tennessee. On sorted subsets, replicate PCRs used about 180 ng DNA, or approximately 33,000 T cell genomes. The table came from immunoSEQ multiplex PCR; TCRdb's copy has only in-frame clones and leaves some out. Of millions of clones in the sample, around 95% were seen once. Whole-study findings and limits: Lower generation probabilities were found for non-shared clonotypes than for those shared by all four donors. Naive subsets typically showed greater estimated richness than memory subsets.

Trimming removed 4 bases at V and 9 bases at J, with 13 bases between. The CDR3 consists of 14 residues. CDR1 SNHLY and CDR2 FYNNEI come from the germline V gene. This chain connects TRBV2 to TRBJ1-6; D is unclear. The sample was naive CD4+ T cells sorted from blood. Subset reported: CD45RA+ positively selected. The receptor was isolated from a man aged 18-30 years in good health. CDR3 coding DNA: TGTGCCAGCAGTGGTAACAAGGAGGGTTCACCCCTCCACTTT. Residues: CASSGNKEGSPLHF.